What follows are 10 T cell receptor beta chains derived from one specimen sequenced in a study of human T cells and chemical hapten exposure. Specified time point: pre-sensitization, week 0. Treatment noted: therapeutic diphenylcyclopropenone sensitization with weekly scalp DPC. Each CDR3 protein gets one entry after TCRdb re-called the RACE reads with MiXCR. The table includes roughly 380,000 distinct CDR3 sequences, 5.1% detected once. The material sequenced was whole blood, taken in connection with sensitization to the hapten diphenylcyclopropenone (DPC). The receptors come from a woman aged 50 to 65 with alopecia areata. Some clones in this sample may be carry-over from other donors' samples.

This clonotype was found many times. The chain uses TRBV20-1 and TRBJ2-3; D may be TRBD2 (6 bases). Trimming removed 3 bases at V and 3 bases at J, with 16 bases between. Germline assignment: CDR1 DFQATT and CDR2 SNEGSKA (reference sequence). This CDR3 has 15 residues. The CDR3 DNA reads as TGCAGTGCTAGCCAGCCGGGAGCAGGGACAGATACGCAGTATTTT. Translation: CSASQPGAGTDTQYF.

In this sample, this clonotype turned up many times. The rearrangement uses TRBV2 and TRBJ2-3, with D perhaps TRBD2 (5 bases). V lost 4 bases and J lost 4, with 15 bases in between. The CDR3 is 15 amino acids. Germline values: CDR1 SNHLY, CDR2 FYNNEI. CDR3 sequence: CASSVRGVSADTQYF. CDR3 coding DNA: TGTGCCAGCAGTGTCCGGGGAGTCAGCGCAGATACGCAGTATTTT.

This clonotype was found many times. The gene calls are TRBV7-9 and TRBJ2-7; D may be TRBD2 (5 bases). The V and J ends lost 6 bases and 2 bases respectively, with 17 bases between them. The CDR3 has 15 residues. Germline CDR1 reads SEHNR; CDR2 reads FQNEAQ (reference sequence). The CDR3 region is CASSLIPGSPYEQYF. In nucleotides, the CDR3 is TGTGCCAGCAGTCTAATCCCGGGATCCCCCTACGAGCAGTACTTC.

Many counts were recorded for this clonotype. V is TRBV12-3 or TRBV12-4 and J is TRBJ2-2; D might be TRBD2 (6 bases). The CDR3 is 13 amino acids. V was clipped by 5 bases and J by 7 bases, with 11 bases between them. CDR3 residues: CASSPGGSGELFF. In DNA, the CDR3 is TGTGCCAGCAGTCCAGGAGGGAGCGGGGAGCTGTTTTTT.

This clonotype was picked up a small number of times. The chain carries TRBV9 and TRBJ1-1; no reliable D call. The germline V gene has CDR1 SGDLS and CDR2 YYNGEE. V was trimmed by 0 bases and J by 6 bases, leaving 12 bases between them. The CDR3 runs to 14 residues. CDR3: CASSVGTPPAEAFF. The CDR3 nucleotides read TGTGCCAGCAGCGTAGGGACGCCTCCGGCTGAAGCTTTCTTT.

This clonotype was observed a handful of times. The gene calls are TRBV20-1 and TRBJ1-1; D not certain. The V and J ends lost 5 bases and 0 bases respectively, with 10 bases between them. Germline V gives CDR1 DFQATT, CDR2 SNEGSKA (reference sequence). This CDR3 is 13 amino acids long. CDR3 nucleotide sequence: TGCAGTGCTCTAAGCCAGATGAACACTGAAGCTTTCTTT. Its protein product is CSALSQMNTEAFF.

This clonotype has only a few counts. One end of the junction does not line up with germline, which may come from a read error. The CDR3 loop reads CASSQEGQWNTEAFF. DNA of the CDR3: TGTGCCAGCAGTCAAGAAGGACAATGGAACACTGAAGCTTTCTTT. The chain couples TRBV4-2 to TRBJ1-1; TRBD1 might be the D (5 bases). This CDR3 comprises 15 residues. CDR1 LGHNA and CDR2 YNFKEQ come from the germline V gene.

The sample holds many counts of this clonotype. The V gene is TRBV9, the J gene TRBJ2-3; 10 nucleotides line up with TRBD2. Germline V gives CDR1 SGDLS, CDR2 YYNGEE. V dropped 2 bases and J dropped 6; count of bases not matched to a gene: 9. CDR3 length: 16 residues. CDR3 sequence reads: CASSVISGGSTDTQYF. DNA for the CDR3: TGTGCCAGCAGCGTGATTAGCGGGGGGTCAACGGATACGCAGTATTTT.

This clonotype was recorded many times. This chain joins TRBV9 and TRBJ1-2; a weak D match, TRBD1 (6 bases). This CDR3 comprises 13 residues. With 4 bases removed from V and 5 bases from J, the gap between germline ends came to 12 bases. Germline V gene lookup returns CDR1 SGDLS and CDR2 YYNGEE. The CDR3 region has the DNA TGTGCCAGCAGCTTGGACAGCGAATATGGCTACACCTTC. This codes for CASSLDSEYGYTF.

This clonotype has just a few counts. The rearrangement links TRBV5-1 to TRBJ1-1; 8 bases agree with TRBD1. This CDR3 has 14 amino acids. V was clipped by 4 bases and J by 5 bases; unmatched bases: 7. Germline CDR1 SGHRS, CDR2 YFSETQ. The CDR3, as DNA: TGCGCCAGCAGCGCCAGACAGGGGTTGACTGAAGCTTTCTTT. Translated: CASSARQGLTEAFF.